This is a list of T cell receptor beta chains from one sample in a study of blood T cell repertoires in COVID-19. The data were produced by immunoSEQ multiplex PCR, yet TCRdb's version contains in-frame clones alone and is incomplete. The sample has about 35,000 clones, 80% to 90% seen once; the top ten hold approximately 3.6%. The specimen was peripheral blood. The receptors derive from a man aged 50-60 years with acute or convalescent COVID-19. Both conserved end residues are part of each CDR3. Fields, in order: D gene, V gene, J gene, clone size, CDR3 DNA, CDR3 protein. D genes are given only for firm matches. Where a row states a size, it is once, few, many or the class of an expanded clone; other rows omit it.

d_call: TRBD2; v_call: TRBV12-5; j_call: TRBJ2-1; clone_size: NA; cdr3_nt: TGTGCTAGTGGTTTCTCCGGGGGGGCGAACAATGAGCAGTTCTTC; cdr3_aa: CASGFSGGANNEQFF
d_call: NA; v_call: TRBV6-5; j_call: TRBJ1-2; clone_size: NA; cdr3_nt: TGTGCCAGCAGTTTTCAGGGAGGAGGAGGCTACACCTTC; cdr3_aa: CASSFQGGGGYTF
d_call: NA; v_call: TRBV27; j_call: TRBJ1-1; clone_size: NA; cdr3_nt: TGTGCCAGCACCTTATCTGGACGGGGGAACACTGAAGCTTTCTTT; cdr3_aa: CASTLSGRGNTEAFF
d_call: NA; v_call: TRBV28; j_call: TRBJ2-7; clone_size: NA; cdr3_nt: TGTGCCAGCAGTTACGTTCCGGGTTCGGCCTACGAGCAGTACTTC; cdr3_aa: CASSYVPGSAYEQYF
d_call: NA; v_call: TRBV27; j_call: TRBJ2-1; clone_size: NA; cdr3_nt: TGTGCCAGCAGTGGACTGACTAGTCCCAATGAGCAGTTCTTC; cdr3_aa: CASSGLTSPNEQFF
d_call: TRBD1; v_call: TRBV15; j_call: TRBJ2-5; clone_size: NA; cdr3_nt: TGTGCCACCAGCAGAACTAATACAGGGGGCGCTTGGGCCCAGTACTTC; cdr3_aa: CATSRTNTGGAWAQYF
d_call: NA; v_call: TRBV28; j_call: TRBJ2-1; clone_size: once; cdr3_nt: TGTGCCAGCAGGTCGGGCGGGATACAAGAGTTCTTC; cdr3_aa: CASRSGGIQEFF
d_call: TRBD1; v_call: TRBV28; j_call: TRBJ1-5; clone_size: NA; cdr3_nt: TGTGCCAGCAGAGAGACAGGGAAAACGGGTGTAAGGGTCCTCGGCAATCAGCCCCAGCATTTT; cdr3_aa: CASRETGKTGVRVLGNQPQHF
d_call: NA; v_call: TRBV19; j_call: TRBJ1-2; clone_size: NA; cdr3_nt: TGTGCCAGTAGTCCCAAGGGGGATAACTATGGCTACACCTTC; cdr3_aa: CASSPKGDNYGYTF
d_call: TRBD2; v_call: TRBV5-5; j_call: TRBJ2-5; clone_size: once; cdr3_nt: TGTGCCAGCAGCTTTCTAGCGGGAGGCGAGACCCAGTACTTC; cdr3_aa: CASSFLAGGETQYF
d_call: NA; v_call: TRBV29-1; j_call: TRBJ1-2; clone_size: NA; cdr3_nt: TGCAGCGCTGCCGGGGTTGACCATGGCTACACCTTC; cdr3_aa: CSAAGVDHGYTF
d_call: NA; v_call: TRBV3-1/TRBV3-2; j_call: TRBJ2-2; clone_size: NA; cdr3_nt: TGTGCCAGCAGCAAAGGAAGCTACACCGGGGAGCTGTTTTTT; cdr3_aa: CASSKGSYTGELFF
d_call: TRBD2; v_call: TRBV7-9; j_call: TRBJ2-1; clone_size: NA; cdr3_nt: TGTGCCAGCAGCTTAGGGAGCGGGGATTACAATGAGCAGTTCTTC; cdr3_aa: CASSLGSGDYNEQFF
d_call: TRBD1; v_call: TRBV6-6; j_call: TRBJ1-4; clone_size: NA; cdr3_nt: TGTGCCAGCAGTTACTTTGACAGGGGCGATAATGAAAAACTGTTTTTT; cdr3_aa: CASSYFDRGDNEKLFF
d_call: TRBD1; v_call: TRBV27; j_call: TRBJ1-2; clone_size: NA; cdr3_nt: TGTGCCAGCAGTCCAACCGGGACAGGGGGTTCTGGCTACACCTTC; cdr3_aa: CASSPTGTGGSGYTF
d_call: NA; v_call: TRBV3-1/TRBV3-2; j_call: TRBJ1-2; clone_size: NA; cdr3_nt: TGTGCCAGCAGGCTCGATGGGACATATGGCTACACCTTC; cdr3_aa: CASRLDGTYGYTF
d_call: TRBD1; v_call: TRBV6-5; j_call: TRBJ2-1; clone_size: NA; cdr3_nt: TGTGCCAGCACACTAGACAGGGACAATGAGCAGTTCTTC; cdr3_aa: CASTLDRDNEQFF
d_call: TRBD2; v_call: TRBV7-2; j_call: TRBJ2-7; clone_size: few; cdr3_nt: TGTGCCAGCAGCTTACCCCGGGGACTAGCGGGAGGGTCCTACGAGCAGTACTTC; cdr3_aa: CASSLPRGLAGGSYEQYF
d_call: NA; v_call: TRBV6-1; j_call: TRBJ1-5; clone_size: once; cdr3_nt: TGTGCCAGCAGTGAGGGACTGTTGAATCAGCCCCAGCATTTT; cdr3_aa: CASSEGLLNQPQHF
d_call: NA; v_call: TRBV28; j_call: TRBJ2-3; clone_size: NA; cdr3_nt: TGTGCCAGCAGTTTCTGGACAGGCACAGATACGCAGTATTTT; cdr3_aa: CASSFWTGTDTQYF
d_call: TRBD1; v_call: TRBV5-1; j_call: TRBJ1-4; clone_size: NA; cdr3_nt: TGCGCCAGCAGCTCGGGACAGGGGGCAGCCAGCTATGAAAAACTGTTTTTT; cdr3_aa: CASSSGQGAASYEKLFF
d_call: NA; v_call: TRBV6-2/TRBV6-3; j_call: TRBJ2-1; clone_size: NA; cdr3_nt: TGTGCCAGCAGCCCCGGGATTTACAGTGAGCAGTTCTTC; cdr3_aa: CASSPGIYSEQFF
d_call: TRBD2; v_call: TRBV9; j_call: TRBJ2-2; clone_size: NA; cdr3_nt: TGTGCCAGCAGCGTAGGCGGGGGCACCGGGGAGCTGTTTTTT; cdr3_aa: CASSVGGGTGELFF
d_call: TRBD1; v_call: TRBV19; j_call: TRBJ1-1; clone_size: NA; cdr3_nt: TGTGCCAGTAGTGCTGACAGGGCGGGACAGAACACTGAAGCTTTCTTT; cdr3_aa: CASSADRAGQNTEAFF